This T cell receptor beta chain originates from a study of blood T cell repertoires in COVID-19 (dated by TCRdb to 2020 to 2021). Notes on the research overall: The collaborator samples originated in the United States, Italy and Spain and spanned the acute and convalescent phases of COVID-19. The prospective study material was composed of cDNA or gDNA derived from T cells, B-cell-depleted T cells, or PBMCs. Subjects who had been exposed to COVID-19, were actively infected with it, or had recovered from it provided the deeply sampled blood TCRbeta repertoires that made up the dataset. The repertoires were released in a freely available public database meant as a resource for research on the immune response to SARS-CoV-2. The samples were drawn from the first 160 participants of the ongoing ImmuneRACE study and from 1,254 subjects provided by 6 global collaborators. A de-identified subject ID, COVID-19 status, age in years and sex were almost always included in the sample metadata. Where HLA class I and class II types were available, the types were taken from metadata supplied by the sample provider, not from assay-based typing.

Broader findings and caveats from the paper: The quantity of clinical and demographic metadata differed by source and by participant and was supplied without curation.

TCRbeta CDR3 regions were amplified from genomic DNA by means of the immunoSEQ Assay, a bias-controlled multiplex PCR. The paper's processing steps were these. Nucleated cell counts per sample were estimated from amplification of reference gene primers within the assay. To quantify the absolute abundance of each unique TCRbeta CDR3 rearrangement, sequence reads were collapsed and filtered. For each sample, productive Simpson clonality was calculated as the square root of Simpson's diversity index across productive rearrangements. The source is immuneACCESS, and TCRdb retained only in-frame sequences with V and J called. Part of the clones is not carried over; for the studies checked, unresolved V genes explain less than half of this, and the remainder is unexplained. The DNA was the basis for D and trimming; V, J and clone size are from that table. A total of approximately 54,000 clones appear in this sample, around 87% of them only once. The ten largest clones capture 4% of the sample.

Ends trimmed: V by 7 bases, J by 3 bases; bases unmatched to a gene: 2. From cysteine to phenylalanine, the CDR3 is 12 amino acids long. CDR3 DNA is the only sequence kept; it has 36 bases, read in frame from the first base. CDR1 and CDR2 are drawn from the germline V gene: SGHRS, YFSETQ. The collaborating institutions used their own protocols to collect whole blood in K2EDTA tubes. For TCRbeta analysis, collaborators shipped samples as frozen whole blood, isolated PBMCs, or DNA extracted from either of those sample types. A note on this clone: Which antigen it targets is not known. One base away there is no much larger clone; base qualities are not given.

The sequence links TRBV5-1 to TRBJ2-5; 8 central nucleotides agree with TRBD1. The clonotype originates from a man aged 50 to 59 with acute or convalescent COVID-19. Sample: peripheral blood. The bases read TGCGCCAGCCGACAGGGGAAAGAGACCCAGTACTTC. Its protein reads: CASRQGKETQYF.